This TCR beta chain was observed in a study of blood T cell repertoires in COVID-19. The overall study: Acute and convalescent COVID-19 specimens originated in the United States, Italy and Spain.

This clone was picked up one time. Method: immunoSEQ multiplex PCR; TCRdb's copy keeps in-frame clones and lacks some. The table records about 230,000 clones, about 85% of them present only once. Sequencing used peripheral blood. This receptor was obtained from a woman between 18 and 29 years old who had recovered from COVID-19.

Here the CDR3 reads CASSDRGFGELFF. CDR3 bases: TGTGCCAGCAGTGACCGAGGATTCGGGGAGCTGTTTTTT. The chain links TRBV2 to TRBJ2-2; D unclear. CDR1 and CDR2 from the germline V gene are SNHLY and FYNNEI. The CDR3 length is 13 residues. The germline V and J ends were trimmed by 3 bases and 7 bases, with 9 bases remaining between them.